This TCR beta chain was sequenced in a study of beta chain features in type 1 diabetes. On the study more broadly: What patients shared with healthy donors was a similar profile of age, gender and cell yields.

The whole isolated RNA underwent reverse transcription, so sequencing captured expressed TCRB transcripts. Repertoires were generated with immunoSEQ multiplex PCR, while TCRdb's copy carries only in-frame clones and drops some. The repertoire holds 300,000 or so clones, with approximately 13% as singletons. Overall study findings and caveats: Within each of all four CD4+ subsets, Type 1 diabetes patients had TCRB CDR3s that were moderately but significantly shorter.

Cells sorted by CD45RO/CCR7/CD25/CD127/CD95/CD27 comprised CD4+ naive, central memory, regulatory and stem cell-like memory cells. In all sorted populations, purity surpassed 95%. The V gene lost 4 bases and the J gene lost 7 bases, with 16 bases spanning the gap. The CDR3 has 14 amino acids. In germline, CDR1 is SGHTA, CDR2 FQGNSA. Regarding this clone: Antigen unknown.

J is TRBJ1-2 and V is TRBV7-2; D might be TRBD1 (5 bases). Source material: naive CD4+ T cells from blood. The receptor was derived from a woman aged 18 to 35 with type 1 diabetes. This chain's CDR3 is CASSSRKGAAGYTF. The CDR3 bases are TGTGCCAGCAGCTCCCGTAAAGGGGCGGCTGGCTACACCTTC. The full variable domain, its missing parts supplied by reference TRBV7-2 and TRBJ1-2, is GAGVSQSPSNKVTEKGKDVELRCDPISGHTALYWYRQSLGQGLEFLIYFQGNSAPDKSGLPSDRFSAERTGGSVSTLTIQRTQQEDSAVYLCASSSRKGAAGYTFGSGTRLTVV.